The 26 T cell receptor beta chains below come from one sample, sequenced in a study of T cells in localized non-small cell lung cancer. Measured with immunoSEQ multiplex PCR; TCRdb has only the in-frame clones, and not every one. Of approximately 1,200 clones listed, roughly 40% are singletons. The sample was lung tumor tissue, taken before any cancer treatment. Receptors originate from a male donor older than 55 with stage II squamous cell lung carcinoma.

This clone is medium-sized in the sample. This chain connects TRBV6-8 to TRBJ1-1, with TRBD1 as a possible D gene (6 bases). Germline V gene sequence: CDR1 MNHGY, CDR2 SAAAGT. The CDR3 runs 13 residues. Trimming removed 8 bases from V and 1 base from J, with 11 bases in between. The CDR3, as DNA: TGTGCCAGCGCCCAGGGGTGGAACACTGAAGCTTTCTTT. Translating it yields CASAQGWNTEAFF.

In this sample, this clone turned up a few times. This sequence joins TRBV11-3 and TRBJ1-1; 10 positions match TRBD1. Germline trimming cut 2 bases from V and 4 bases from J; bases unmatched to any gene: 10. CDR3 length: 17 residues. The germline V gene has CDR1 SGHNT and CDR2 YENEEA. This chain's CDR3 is CASSLRRGTGASTEAFF. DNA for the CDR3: TGTGCCAGCAGCTTAAGACGGGGGACAGGGGCGAGCACTGAAGCTTTCTTT.

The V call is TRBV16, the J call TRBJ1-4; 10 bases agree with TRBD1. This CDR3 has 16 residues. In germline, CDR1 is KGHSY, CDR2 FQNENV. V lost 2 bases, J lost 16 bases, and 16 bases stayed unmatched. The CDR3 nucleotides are TGTGCCAGCAGCCAAATACAGGACGGGACAGGGGTTAACCCGTTTTTT. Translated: CASSQIQDGTGVNPFF. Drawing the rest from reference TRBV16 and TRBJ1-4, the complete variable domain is GEEVAQTPKHLVRGEGQKAKLYCAPIKGHSYVFWYQQVLKNEFKFLISFQNENVFDETGMPKERFSAKCLPNSPCSLEIQATKLEDSAVYFCASSQIQDGTGVNPFFGSGTQLSVL.

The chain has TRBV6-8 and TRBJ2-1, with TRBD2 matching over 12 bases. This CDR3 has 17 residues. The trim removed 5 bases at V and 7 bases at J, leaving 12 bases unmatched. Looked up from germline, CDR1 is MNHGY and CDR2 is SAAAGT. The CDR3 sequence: CASSDPPTSGRRNEQFF. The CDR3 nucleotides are TGTGCCAGCAGTGATCCGCCTACTAGCGGGAGGAGGAATGAGCAGTTCTTC.

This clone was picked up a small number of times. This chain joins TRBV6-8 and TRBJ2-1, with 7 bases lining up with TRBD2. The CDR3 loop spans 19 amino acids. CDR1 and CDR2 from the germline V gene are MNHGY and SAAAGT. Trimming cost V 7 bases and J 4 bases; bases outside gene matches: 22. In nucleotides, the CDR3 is TGTGCCAGCAACTATAACCCTAGGCCGGCGGGGGTGTCGTACAATGAGCAGTTCTTC. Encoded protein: CASNYNPRPAGVSYNEQFF.

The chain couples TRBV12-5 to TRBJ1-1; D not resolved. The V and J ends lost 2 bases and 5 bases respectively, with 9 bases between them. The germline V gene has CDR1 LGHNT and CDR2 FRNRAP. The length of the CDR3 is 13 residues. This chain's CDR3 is CASGLSTGTEAFF. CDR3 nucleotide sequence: TGTGCTAGTGGTTTGTCGACGGGGACTGAAGCTTTCTTT. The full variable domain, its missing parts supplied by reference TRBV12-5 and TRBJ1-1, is DARVTQTPRHKVTEMGQEVTMRCQPILGHNTVFWYRQTMMQGLELLAYFRNRAPLDDSGMPKDRFSAEMPDATLATLKIQPSEPRDSAVYFCASGLSTGTEAFFGQGTRLTVV.

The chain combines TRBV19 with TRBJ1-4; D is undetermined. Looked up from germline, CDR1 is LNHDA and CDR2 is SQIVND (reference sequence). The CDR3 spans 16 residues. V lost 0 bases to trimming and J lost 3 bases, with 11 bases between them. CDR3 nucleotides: TGTGCCAGTAGTATAGACTCGAGGCAGCCTAATGAAAAACTGTTTTTT. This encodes CASSIDSRQPNEKLFF.

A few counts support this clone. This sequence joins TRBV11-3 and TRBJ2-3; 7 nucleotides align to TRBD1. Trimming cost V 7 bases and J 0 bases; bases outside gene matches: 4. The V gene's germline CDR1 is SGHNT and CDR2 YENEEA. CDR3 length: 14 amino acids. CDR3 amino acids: CASKGTASTDTQYF. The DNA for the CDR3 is TGTGCCAGCAAGGGGACAGCTAGCACAGATACGCAGTATTTT. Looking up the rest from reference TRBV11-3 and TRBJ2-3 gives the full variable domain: EAGVVQSPRYKIIEKKQPVAFWCNPISGHNTLYWYLQNLGQGPELLIRYENEEAVDDSQLPKDRFSAERLKGVDSTLKIQPAELGDSAVYLCASKGTASTDTQYFGPGTRLTVL.

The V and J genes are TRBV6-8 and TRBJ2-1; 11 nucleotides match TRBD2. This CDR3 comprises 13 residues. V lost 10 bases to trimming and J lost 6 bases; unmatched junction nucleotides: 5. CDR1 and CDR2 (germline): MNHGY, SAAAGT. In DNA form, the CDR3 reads TGTGCCATTAGTAGCGGGAGGGTCAATGAGCAGTTCTTC. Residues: CAISSGRVNEQFF.

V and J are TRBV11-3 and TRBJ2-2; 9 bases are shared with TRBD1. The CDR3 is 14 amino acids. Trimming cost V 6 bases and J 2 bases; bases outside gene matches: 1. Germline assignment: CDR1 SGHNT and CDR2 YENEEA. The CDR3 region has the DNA TGTGCCAGCAGGGGACAGGGTAACACCGGGGAGCTGTTTTTT. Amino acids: CASRGQGNTGELFF.

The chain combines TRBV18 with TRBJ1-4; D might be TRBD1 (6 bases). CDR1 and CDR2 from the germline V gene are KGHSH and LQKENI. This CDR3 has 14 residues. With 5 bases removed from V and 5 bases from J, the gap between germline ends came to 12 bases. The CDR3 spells CASSSDSWNEKLFF. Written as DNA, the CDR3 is TGTGCCAGCTCATCGGACAGTTGGAATGAAAAACTGTTTTTT.

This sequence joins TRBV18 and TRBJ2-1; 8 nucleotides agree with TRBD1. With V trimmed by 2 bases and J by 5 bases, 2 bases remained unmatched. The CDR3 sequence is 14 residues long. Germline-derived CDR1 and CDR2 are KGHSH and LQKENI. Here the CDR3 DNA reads TGTGCCAGCTCACCAATGGGACAGGACAATGAGCAGTTCTTC. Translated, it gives CASSPMGQDNEQFF.

CDR3 bases: TGTGCCAGCAGCTTATGGGACACGAACACCGGGGAGCTGTTTTTT. Protein: CASSLWDTNTGELFF. V is TRBV11-3 and J is TRBJ2-2; D is possibly TRBD1 (6 bases). The CDR3 runs 15 residues. Germline loops: CDR1 SGHNT, CDR2 YENEEA. V shed 2 bases and J shed 0 bases, with 7 bases lying between them. Full variable domain (rest looked up from reference TRBV11-3 and TRBJ2-2): EAGVVQSPRYKIIEKKQPVAFWCNPISGHNTLYWYLQNLGQGPELLIRYENEEAVDDSQLPKDRFSAERLKGVDSTLKIQPAELGDSAVYLCASSLWDTNTGELFFGEGSRLTVL.

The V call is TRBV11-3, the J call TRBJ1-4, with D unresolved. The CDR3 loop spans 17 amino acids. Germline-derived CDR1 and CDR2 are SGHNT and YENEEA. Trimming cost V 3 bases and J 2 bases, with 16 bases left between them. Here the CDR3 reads CASSFGRRPLTNEKLFF. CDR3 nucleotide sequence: TGTGCCAGCAGCTTTGGAAGACGTCCCTTGACTAATGAAAAACTGTTTTTT.

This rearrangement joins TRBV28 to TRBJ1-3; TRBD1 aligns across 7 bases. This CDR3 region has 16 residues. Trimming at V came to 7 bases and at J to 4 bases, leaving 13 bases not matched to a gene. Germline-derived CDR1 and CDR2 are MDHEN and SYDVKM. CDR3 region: CASNGHTGVAGNTIYF. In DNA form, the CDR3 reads TGTGCCAGCAACGGACACACAGGGGTAGCGGGAAACACCATATATTTT.

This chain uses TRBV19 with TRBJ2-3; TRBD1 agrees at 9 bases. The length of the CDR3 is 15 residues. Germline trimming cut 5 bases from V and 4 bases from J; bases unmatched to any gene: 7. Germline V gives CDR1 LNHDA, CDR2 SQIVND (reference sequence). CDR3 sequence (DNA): TGTGCCAGTAGTTCAGGACAGGGGAGAGCAGATACGCAGTATTTT. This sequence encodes CASSSGQGRADTQYF.

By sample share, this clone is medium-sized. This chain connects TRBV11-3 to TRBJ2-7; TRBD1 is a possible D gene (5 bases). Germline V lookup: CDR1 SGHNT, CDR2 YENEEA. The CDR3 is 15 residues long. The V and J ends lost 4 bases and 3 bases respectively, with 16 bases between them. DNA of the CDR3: TGTGCCAGCAGCTCCATCGACAGTTTTGTCTACGAGCAGTACTTC. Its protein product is CASSSIDSFVYEQYF.

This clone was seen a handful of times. CDR3 DNA: TGTGCCAGCAGGGGGGGCCATTTTAACACAGATACGCAGTATTTT. This encodes CASRGGHFNTDTQYF. V usage is TRBV6-8 and J usage is TRBJ2-3, with D perhaps TRBD1 or TRBD2 (6 bases each). Per the germline V gene, CDR1 is MNHGY and CDR2 is SAAAGT. Between the trimmed V and J ends, which lost 6 bases and 2 bases, there was a span of 15 bases. The CDR3 spans 15 residues.

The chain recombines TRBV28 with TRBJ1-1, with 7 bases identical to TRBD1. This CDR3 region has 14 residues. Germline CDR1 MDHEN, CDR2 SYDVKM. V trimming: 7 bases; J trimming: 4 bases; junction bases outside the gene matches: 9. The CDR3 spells CASNNRGRTTEAFF. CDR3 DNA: TGTGCCAGCAACAACAGGGGCAGAACCACTGAAGCTTTCTTT.

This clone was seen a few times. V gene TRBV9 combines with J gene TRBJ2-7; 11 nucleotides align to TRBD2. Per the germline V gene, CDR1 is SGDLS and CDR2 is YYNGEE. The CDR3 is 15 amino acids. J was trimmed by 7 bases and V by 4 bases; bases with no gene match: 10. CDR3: CASSLGASGRREQYF. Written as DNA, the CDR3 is TGTGCCAGCAGCCTGGGGGCTAGCGGGAGGCGGGAGCAGTACTTC.

DNA for the CDR3: TGTGCCAGCACCCGGGGTACTAATGAAAAACTGTTTTTT. This gives the protein CASTRGTNEKLFF. The rearrangement links TRBV28 to TRBJ1-4; D is undetermined. V was shortened by 7 bases and J by 2 bases, with 8 bases between the two germline ends. Germline lookup yields CDR1 MDHEN and CDR2 SYDVKM. The CDR3 extends over 13 amino acids.

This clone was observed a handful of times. The CDR3: CASSDPGLAAYEQYF. CDR3 nucleotide sequence: TGTGCCAGCAGTGATCCGGGACTAGCTGCTTACGAGCAGTACTTC. The chain uses TRBV6-8 and TRBJ2-7, with 9 bases identical to TRBD2. The trim removed 5 bases at V and 4 bases at J, leaving 9 bases unmatched. Germline-derived CDR1 and CDR2 are MNHGY and SAAAGT. CDR3 length: 15 residues.

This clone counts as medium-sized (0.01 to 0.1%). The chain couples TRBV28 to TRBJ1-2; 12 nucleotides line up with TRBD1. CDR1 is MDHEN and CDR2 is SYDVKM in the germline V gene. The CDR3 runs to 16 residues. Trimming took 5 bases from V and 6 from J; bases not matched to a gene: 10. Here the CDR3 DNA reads TGTGCCAGCAGTGGGGTTACCGGGACAGGGGGCGATGGCTACACCTTC. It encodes CASSGVTGTGGDGYTF.

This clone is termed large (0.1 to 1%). CDR3 nucleotides: TGTGCCAGCAGCTTAGAAGTTTGGAGGGGATCCTCCTACGAGCAGTACTTC. It codes for CASSLEVWRGSSYEQYF. The gene calls are TRBV11-3 and TRBJ2-7; tentative D call: TRBD2 (6 bases). CDR1 is SGHNT and CDR2 is YENEEA in the germline V gene. The V gene lost 0 bases and the J gene lost 0 bases, with 15 bases spanning the gap. The CDR3 consists of 17 residues.

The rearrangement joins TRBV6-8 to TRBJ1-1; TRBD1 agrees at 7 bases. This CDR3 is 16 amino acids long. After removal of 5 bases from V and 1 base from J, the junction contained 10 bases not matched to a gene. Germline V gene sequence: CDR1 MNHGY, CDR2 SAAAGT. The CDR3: CASSRQGIVKNTEAFF. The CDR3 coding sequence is TGTGCCAGCAGTCGACAGGGAATTGTTAAGAACACTGAAGCTTTCTTT.

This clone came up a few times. The CDR3: CASSFQVASITDTQYF. The CDR3 DNA reads TGTGCCAGCAGTTTCCAGGTCGCTAGCATTACAGATACGCAGTATTTT. This chain connects TRBV9 to TRBJ2-3; tentatively, D is TRBD2 (5 bases). Trimming cost V 5 bases and J 3 bases, with 19 bases left between them. The CDR3 is 16 amino acids. Germline assignment: CDR1 SGDLS and CDR2 YYNGEE.